The next 25 T cell receptor beta chains were all read from a single sample in a study of blood T cell repertoires in COVID-19. Assay: immunoSEQ multiplex PCR; the TCRdb copy retains only in-frame clones and omits some. Of tens of thousands of clones in the sample, 85% were seen once. The sequenced sample was peripheral blood. Source of these receptors: a man older than 75 with acute or convalescent COVID-19.

This chain connects TRBV16 to TRBJ2-7, with D perhaps TRBD2 (5 bases). Deletions cut 0 bases from V and 4 bases from J, with 13 bases between. This CDR3 comprises 15 residues. The V gene's germline CDR1 is KGHSY and CDR2 FQNENV. This chain's CDR3 is CASSQSGLGSYEQYF. The CDR3, as DNA: TGTGCCAGCAGCCAATCCGGGTTGGGGAGTTACGAGCAGTACTTC.

The chain uses TRBV2 and TRBJ2-3; 10 nucleotides align to TRBD2. Trimming at V came to 7 bases and at J to 4 bases, leaving 5 bases not matched to a gene. The CDR3 is made up of 14 amino acids. Germline V gives CDR1 SNHLY, CDR2 FYNNEI. The CDR3 is CASTGTSVADTQYF. The CDR3 DNA is TGTGCCAGCACGGGGACTAGCGTCGCAGATACGCAGTATTTT.

The chain uses TRBV5-1 and TRBJ2-2; 8 nucleotides match TRBD2. This CDR3 has 16 amino acids. The V gene's germline CDR1 is SGHRS and CDR2 YFSETQ. J lost 6 bases, V lost 1 base, and 8 bases had no gene match. The CDR3 loop reads CASSLRHGRAPGELFF. The DNA of the CDR3 is TGCGCCAGCAGCTTGAGGCACGGGAGGGCCCCCGGGGAGCTGTTTTTT. The whole variable domain, filled in from reference TRBV5-1 and TRBJ2-2, reads KAGVTQTPRYLIKTRGQQVTLSCSPISGHRSVSWYQQTPGQGLQFLFEYFSETQRNKGNFPGRFSGRQFSNSRSEMNVSTLELGDSALYLCASSLRHGRAPGELFFGEGSRLTVL.

In nucleotides, the CDR3 is TGTGCCAGCAGCAGTTACACTGAAGCTTTCTTT. It translates to CASSSYTEAFF. The chain recombines TRBV12-3 or TRBV12-4 with TRBJ1-1; D is unclear. V was pared by 6 bases and J by 3 bases, with 5 bases between. The CDR3 is 11 amino acids.

This clone was seen just once. J is TRBJ1-1 and V is TRBV6-5; no clear D gene. The CDR3 length is 14 residues. Germline CDR1 reads MNHEY; CDR2 reads SVGAGI. Trimming took off 10 bases at V and 0 bases at J, with 15 bases between the two ends. The CDR3 here is CATTPPGMNTEAFF. The CDR3 DNA sequence: TGTGCCACCACCCCCCCCGGTATGAACACTGAAGCTTTCTTT.

The chain recombines TRBV7-8 with TRBJ2-1, with D unresolved. Deletions cut 5 bases from V and 5 bases from J, with 13 bases between. Germline values: CDR1 SGHVS, CDR2 FQNEAQ. The CDR3 runs 14 residues. The CDR3 loop reads CASSKTAIHNEQFF. The CDR3 nucleotides are TGTGCCAGCAGCAAGACTGCGATCCACAATGAGCAGTTCTTC. The variable domain in full, with the rest retrieved from reference TRBV7-8 and TRBJ2-1, is GAGVSQSPRYKVAKRGQDVALRCDPISGHVSLFWYQQALGQGPEFLTYFQNEAQLDKSGLPSDRFFAERPEGSVSTLKIQRTQQEDSAVYLCASSKTAIHNEQFFGPGTRLTVL.

The rearrangement links TRBV12-5 to TRBJ1-1; TRBD1 matches 7 bases. V trimming: 1 base; J trimming: 1 base; junction bases outside the gene matches: 9. The CDR3 is made up of 17 amino acids. Looked up from germline, CDR1 is LGHNT and CDR2 is FRNRAP. The CDR3 DNA reads as TGTGCTAGTGGTTTGGATCCGGGCAGGGGGAAGAACACTGAAGCTTTCTTT. Amino acid sequence: CASGLDPGRGKNTEAFF.

In its sample, this clone was seen once. In DNA form, the CDR3 reads TGCGCCAGCAGCTTGGATTACCAGGGTAGCTATGGCTACACCTTC. Amino acid sequence: CASSLDYQGSYGYTF. V usage is TRBV5-1 and J usage is TRBJ1-2; TRBD1 might be the D (5 bases). Trimming pared 0 bases from V and 4 bases from J, leaving 13 bases between. CDR1 is SGHRS, CDR2 YFSETQ, per germline. CDR3 length equals 15 residues.

V is TRBV6-5 and J is TRBJ1-1; 7 nucleotides match TRBD1. There are 12 residues in the CDR3. J was trimmed by 12 bases and V by 5 bases; bases with no gene match: 9. Germline CDR1 reads MNHEY; CDR2 reads SVGAGI. CDR3 amino acids: CASSPRDSSPFF. Here the CDR3 DNA reads TGTGCCAGCAGTCCTAGGGACAGTTCCCCTTTCTTT.

This chain uses TRBV30 with TRBJ1-2; TRBD1 agrees at 7 bases. The germline gives CDR1 GTSNPN, CDR2 SVGIG (reference sequence). The V segment lost 5 bases and the J segment 3 bases; nucleotides outside the gene matches: 6. There are 13 residues in the CDR3. CDR3 bases: TGTGCCTGGGGCTCCGGGACAGACTATGGCTACACCTTC. Encoded protein: CAWGSGTDYGYTF.

This sequence joins TRBV27 and TRBJ2-3; a weak D match, TRBD2 (6 bases). The CDR3 runs to 17 residues. Trimming shortened V by 3 bases and J by 2 bases, and 18 bases separated the two germline ends. Germline V gene lookup returns CDR1 MNHEY and CDR2 SMNVEV (reference sequence). CDR3 sequence: CASSFRTQSGFTDTQYF. As DNA, the CDR3 is TGTGCCAGCAGTTTCCGCACTCAAAGCGGGTTCACAGATACGCAGTATTTT.

The J gene is TRBJ2-7, the V gene TRBV10-2; 8 nucleotides line up with TRBD2. This CDR3 has 14 amino acids. The germline CDR1 and CDR2 sequences are WSHSY and SAAADI. V was clipped by 8 bases and J by 2 bases; unmatched bases: 8. The CDR3 DNA reads as TGCGCCAGCGGGGCGGGAGGAACCCCCTACGAGCAGTACTTC. This codes for CASGAGGTPYEQYF.

This chain links TRBV6-5 with TRBJ2-1; 8 nucleotides align to TRBD1. Germline V lookup: CDR1 MNHEY, CDR2 SVGAGI. CDR3 size: 16 residues. V shed 0 bases and J 9 bases; nucleotides not matched to a gene: 10. The CDR3 DNA follows: TGTGCCAGCAGTTACTCCGGACAGGGCGAGGCGAGTGAGCAGTTCTTC. Translated: CASSYSGQGEASEQFF.

This rearrangement joins TRBV19 to TRBJ2-1, with 9 bases that match TRBD2. This CDR3 is built from 18 residues. Per the germline V gene, CDR1 is LNHDA and CDR2 is SQIVND (reference sequence). V lost 3 bases to trimming and J lost 0 bases; unmatched junction nucleotides: 9. This CDR3 reads CASSMSLAGRSSYNEQFF. The CDR3 region has the DNA TGTGCCAGTAGTATGAGTCTAGCGGGACGCAGCTCCTACAATGAGCAGTTCTTC.

The rearrangement uses TRBV5-4 and TRBJ2-7, with TRBD2 matching 10 bases. The V gene end was trimmed by 1 base and the J gene end by 5 bases; junction bases not matched to a gene: 6. The CDR3 is 15 amino acids. Germline CDR1 reads SGHNT; CDR2 reads YYREEE (reference sequence). Here the CDR3 DNA reads TGTGCCAGCAGCTTGAGCAGCGGGAGGGCCCACGAGCAGTACTTC. It translates to CASSLSSGRAHEQYF.

This chain connects TRBV19 to TRBJ2-2, with 11 bases lining up with TRBD2. The CDR3 has 15 amino acids. V gave up 3 bases and J gave up 3 bases; unmatched junction bases: 0. Per the germline V gene, CDR1 is LNHDA and CDR2 is SQIVND (reference sequence). CDR3: CASSISGRDTGELFF. The CDR3 DNA reads TGTGCCAGTAGTATTAGCGGGAGGGACACCGGGGAGCTGTTTTTT.

This clone was observed once. This chain links TRBV7-2 with TRBJ2-3; 8 bases align to TRBD2. V lost 4 bases to trimming and J lost 3 bases; unmatched junction nucleotides: 9. In germline, CDR1 is SGHTA, CDR2 FQGNSA. The CDR3 consists of 16 residues. CDR3 DNA sequence: TGTGCCAGCAGCTCCGGGGTAGCGGGGTGGACAGATACGCAGTATTTT. It encodes CASSSGVAGWTDTQYF.

The chain couples TRBV28 to TRBJ1-6, with a tentative D call TRBD1 (5 bases). The CDR3 totals 14 residues. Per the germline V gene, CDR1 is MDHEN and CDR2 is SYDVKM. Trimming left V 5 bases short and J 7 bases short, with 12 bases between. The CDR3: CASSMPGGNSPLHF. The CDR3 DNA reads as TGTGCCAGCAGTATGCCCGGGGGAAATTCACCCCTCCACTTT.

This sequence joins TRBV5-4 and TRBJ2-7; 10 bases are shared with TRBD1. V dropped 0 bases and J dropped 4; count of bases not matched to a gene: 4. The V gene's germline CDR1 is SGHNT and CDR2 YYREEE (reference sequence). This CDR3 region has 15 residues. CDR3 sequence: CASSLGGQGMYEQYF. The CDR3 bases are TGTGCCAGCAGCTTGGGGGGACAGGGGATGTACGAGCAGTACTTC.

This sequence joins TRBV3-1 (or the pseudogene TRBV3-2) and TRBJ1-1; TRBD1 aligns across 8 bases. CDR3 length: 14 amino acids. Unmatched junction bases numbered 9, after V lost 5 bases and J lost 7 bases. Germline V gives CDR1 LGHDT, CDR2 YNNKEL (reference sequence). The CDR3 nucleotides read TGTGCCAGCAGCTTCCAGGGGGCGGGGGATGAAGCTTTCTTT. Its translation: CASSFQGAGDEAFF.

The rearrangement uses TRBV19 and TRBJ1-5; maybe TRBD1 (5 bases). Per the germline V gene, CDR1 is LNHDA and CDR2 is SQIVND (reference sequence). The V end was cut by 9 bases, the J end by 3 bases, with 18 bases between. The CDR3 totals 15 residues. The CDR3 region is CASRPLSGSNQPQHF. DNA for the CDR3: TGTGCCAGCCGCCCCCTTTCAGGGTCCAATCAGCCCCAGCATTTT.

The chain is built from TRBV19 and TRBJ2-1, with 8 bases that match TRBD2. With V trimmed by 5 bases and J by 0 bases, 3 bases remained unmatched. Germline V gene data show CDR1 as LNHDA and CDR2 as SQIVND (reference sequence). CDR3 length equals 15 residues. The CDR3 sequence is CASSELAVSYNEQFF. The CDR3 DNA sequence: TGTGCCAGTAGTGAACTAGCGGTCTCCTACAATGAGCAGTTCTTC.

The chain has TRBV24-1 and TRBJ1-1; tentatively, D is TRBD1 (6 bases). V was cut by 8 bases and J by 5 bases, with 8 bases left in between. The CDR3 totals 11 residues. Germline V gene sequence: CDR1 KGHDR, CDR2 SFDVKD. The CDR3 here is CATTRGTEAFF. The CDR3 nucleotides are TGTGCCACCACGAGGGGGACTGAAGCTTTCTTT.

Only one count was recorded for this clone. This rearrangement joins TRBV14 to TRBJ2-1; 8 bases align to TRBD2. The CDR3 length is 16 residues. The germline gives CDR1 SGHDN, CDR2 FVKESK. The J segment lost 7 bases and the V segment lost 4 bases, leaving 12 bases of the junction unmatched. This chain's CDR3 is CASSPWTGLVRNEQFF. DNA of the CDR3: TGTGCCAGCAGCCCTTGGACGGGACTAGTAAGGAATGAGCAGTTCTTC.

This clone has a handful of counts. The chain uses TRBV19 and TRBJ1-1; maybe TRBD1 (6 bases). V was pared by 2 bases and J by 2 bases, with 15 bases between. The CDR3 sequence is 16 residues long. Germline CDR1 reads LNHDA; CDR2 reads SQIVND (reference sequence). This CDR3 reads CASSIRTQGPNTEAFF. The DNA of the CDR3 is TGTGCCAGTAGTATAAGGACACAGGGCCCAAACACTGAAGCTTTCTTT.